Presented here are 17 T cell receptor beta chains from one specimen sequenced in a study of T cells after posttransplantation cyclophosphamide (dated by TCRdb to between 2015 and 2016). A control cohort of about a dozen patients who had been given myeloablative marrow transplants with methotrexate plus a calcineurin inhibitor was sampled 1 year after transplant. The method was the immunoSEQ multiplex PCR assay. TCRdb retrieved this table from immuneACCESS and kept in-frame rearrangements only. Not all clones are present; in checked studies, unresolved V genes account for under half, and no reason is known for the remainder. A total of 20,000 to 25,000 clones appear in this sample, 85% to 90% of them only once. The top ten clones comprise 1.9% of the sample. Here the sequenced sample was PBMCs, taken roughly 49 weeks after allogeneic stem cell transplant with calcineurin inhibitor and methotrexate. These receptors all come from a female patient between 30 and 45 years old who received an allogeneic stem cell transplant from an unrelated donor, was CMV-positive, and had acute and chronic GVHD. It is possible that, after a transplant, some T cells come from the graft donor.

To note about this clone: One end of the junction does not line up with germline, which may come from a read error. This chain links TRBV7-7 with TRBJ2-5, with a weak D call TRBD1 (6 bases). The CDR3 length is 17 residues. CDR1 is SSHAT, CDR2 FNYEAQ, per germline (reference sequence). The CDR3 DNA sequence: TGTGCTAGCAGCTTTGAAATGGCCAGGGGTTTATCAGAGACCCAGTACTTC. This codes for CASSFEMARGLSETQYF.

The chain is built from TRBV27 and TRBJ2-3, with 11 positions matching TRBD2. V trimming: 0 bases; J trimming: 6 bases; junction bases outside the gene matches: 5. This CDR3 contains 16 residues. Germline V CDR1 and CDR2: MNHEY, SMNVEV (reference sequence). The CDR3 DNA reads as TGTGCCAGCAGTTTATCTAGCGGGAGGGCCGGGGATACGCAGTATTTT. Translation: CASSLSSGRAGDTQYF.

This chain joins TRBV18 and TRBJ1-2; tentative D call: TRBD1 (6 bases). Trimming shortened V by 0 bases and J by 8 bases, and 10 bases separated the two germline ends. The germline CDR1 and CDR2 sequences are KGHSH and LQKENI. The CDR3 sequence is 13 residues long. The CDR3 loop reads CASSPPPGEGYTF. The CDR3 DNA sequence: TGTGCCAGCTCACCACCGCCAGGGGAAGGCTACACCTTC.

This chain connects TRBV15 to TRBJ2-5; TRBD1 aligns across 10 bases. The length of the CDR3 is 17 residues. The V segment lost 1 base and the J segment 3 bases; nucleotides outside the gene matches: 8. In germline, CDR1 is LNHNV, CDR2 YYDKDF (reference sequence). The chain's CDR3 is CATSRGARTGGEETQYF. Written as DNA, the CDR3 is TGTGCCACCAGCAGAGGAGCAAGGACAGGGGGGGAAGAGACCCAGTACTTC.

The chain combines TRBV13 with TRBJ2-1; D might be TRBD1 (6 bases). V was pared by 0 bases and J by 2 bases, with 11 bases between. Germline loops: CDR1 PRHDT, CDR2 FYEKMQ (reference sequence). The CDR3 is 16 residues long. CDR3: CASSLGEDRPYNEQFF. The CDR3, as DNA: TGTGCCAGCAGCTTAGGGGAGGACAGACCCTACAATGAGCAGTTCTTC.

The chain couples TRBV5-5 to TRBJ1-3; a weak D match, TRBD1 (6 bases). The V end was cut by 0 bases, the J end by 2 bases, with 6 bases between. Germline V gene data show CDR1 as SGHKS and CDR2 as YYEKEE (reference sequence). The length of the CDR3 is 14 residues. The CDR3: CASSLGTAGNTIYF. The CDR3 DNA is TGTGCCAGCAGCTTGGGGACAGCTGGAAACACCATATATTTT.

V usage is TRBV11-3 and J usage is TRBJ2-7, with 12 positions matching TRBD2. V lost 0 bases, J lost 5 bases, and 8 bases stayed unmatched. The CDR3 length is 17 residues. CDR1 SGHNT and CDR2 YENEEA come from the germline V gene. CDR3 bases: TGTGCCAGCAGCTTAGATCACCCTAGCGGGAGGGACGACGAGCAGTACGTC. Encoded protein: CASSLDHPSGRDDEQYV.

The V and J genes are TRBV5-1 and TRBJ2-3; TRBD2 is a possible D gene (6 bases). The V end lost 1 base, the J end lost 10 bases, and 13 bases lay between the germline ends. This CDR3 region has 13 residues. Germline V lookup: CDR1 SGHRS, CDR2 YFSETQ. For the CDR3, the DNA is TGCGCCAGCAGCTTGCAACCGGGGGAGGCGCAGTATTTT. It codes for CASSLQPGEAQYF. Using reference TRBV5-1 and TRBJ2-3 for the parts outside the CDR3, the full variable domain is KAGVTQTPRYLIKTRGQQVTLSCSPISGHRSVSWYQQTPGQGLQFLFEYFSETQRNKGNFPGRFSGRQFSNSRSEMNVSTLELGDSALYLCASSLQPGEAQYFGPGTRLTVL.

This rearrangement joins TRBV27 to TRBJ2-7; 11 bases fit TRBD2. The CDR3 has 16 residues. The germline V gene encodes CDR1 MNHEY and CDR2 SMNVEV (reference sequence). J was trimmed by 3 bases and V by 5 bases; bases with no gene match: 9. In DNA form, the CDR3 reads TGTGCCAGCAGTATCTCCGGGACTAGCGGCTTCTACGAGCAGTACGTC. This gives the protein CASSISGTSGFYEQYV.

The chain joins TRBV30 to TRBJ1-1; the D is unclear. The CDR3 extends over 13 amino acids. V dropped 4 bases and J dropped 3 bases, with 12 bases sitting between them. Per the germline V gene, CDR1 is GTSNPN and CDR2 is SVGIG (reference sequence). The CDR3 loop reads CAWTVGPHTEAFF. CDR3 sequence (DNA): TGTGCCTGGACCGTTGGGCCACACACTGAAGCTTTCTTT.

Regarding this clone: The sample holds other DNA sequences that translate to the same CDR3. V is TRBV7-9 and J is TRBJ2-7, with D perhaps matching TRBD2 (7 bases). CDR1 is SEHNR and CDR2 is FQNEAQ in the germline V gene (reference sequence). The CDR3 spans 15 residues. The germline V and J ends were trimmed by 5 bases and 0 bases, with 14 bases remaining between them. CDR3 DNA sequence: TGTGCCAGCAGCGCTACGGGGGGCCTCTCCTACGAGCAGTACTTC. This sequence encodes CASSATGGLSYEQYF.

This chain links TRBV20-1 with TRBJ1-1, with D unresolved. Germline CDR1 is DFQATT and CDR2 is SNEGSKA (reference sequence). Between the trimmed V and J ends, which lost 6 bases and 11 bases, there was a span of 13 bases. This CDR3 is built from 10 residues. The CDR3: CSAPGRFAFF. CDR3 nucleotides: TGCAGTGCCCCGGGAAGATTTGCTTTCTTT.

The chain employs TRBV7-8 and TRBJ2-5, with TRBD2 matching 9 bases. Germline loops: CDR1 SGHVS, CDR2 FQNEAQ. The CDR3 runs to 16 residues. The ends lost 5 bases at V and 2 bases at J; junction bases unmatched: 9. The CDR3 sequence: CASSPDLAGRQETQYF. The CDR3 nucleotides read TGTGCCAGCAGCCCAGACCTAGCGGGAAGGCAAGAGACCCAGTACTTC.

CDR3 DNA sequence: TGCGCCAGCAGCCAAGATGCGGGACAGCCCTACAATGAGCAGTTCTTC. Its protein product is CASSQDAGQPYNEQFF. V usage is TRBV4-3 and J usage is TRBJ2-1, with D possibly matching TRBD1 (7 bases). This CDR3 is 16 amino acids long. Germline CDR1 reads LGHNA; CDR2 reads YSLEER. V lost 0 bases and J lost 2, with 11 bases in between.

The chain carries TRBV7-9 and TRBJ1-1; D ambiguous. With 8 bases removed from V and 6 bases from J, the gap between germline ends came to 10 bases. Germline V lookup: CDR1 SEHNR, CDR2 FQNEAQ (reference sequence). This CDR3 is 11 amino acids long. The CDR3 region is CASEEGAEAFF. CDR3 bases: TGTGCCAGCGAAGAGGGCGCTGAAGCTTTCTTT. Drawing the rest from reference TRBV7-9 and TRBJ1-1, the complete variable domain is DTGVSQNPRHKITKRGQNVTFRCDPISEHNRLYWYRQTLGQGPEFLTYFQNEAQLEKSRLLSDRFSAERPKGSFSTLEIQRTEQGDSAMYLCASEEGAEAFFGQGTRLTVV.

This clone came up once. This chain links TRBV27 with TRBJ2-7; no reliable D call. The CDR3 covers 13 residues. The germline V gene encodes CDR1 MNHEY and CDR2 SMNVEV (reference sequence). Trimming took off 2 bases at V and 7 bases at J, with 12 bases between the two ends. This chain's CDR3 is CASSLGRLLEQYF. The CDR3 coding sequence is TGTGCCAGCAGTTTAGGCAGGCTTTTGGAGCAGTACTTC.

This chain links TRBV6-5 with TRBJ2-2; 7 nucleotides line up with TRBD1. V lost 0 bases and J lost 7; bases outside the gene matches: 8. There are 16 residues in the CDR3. CDR1 MNHEY and CDR2 SVGAGI come from the germline V gene. The DNA for the CDR3 is TGTGCCAGCAGTTACTCTGGACAGGCATCCATCGGGGAGCTGTTTTTT. Protein sequence: CASSYSGQASIGELFF.